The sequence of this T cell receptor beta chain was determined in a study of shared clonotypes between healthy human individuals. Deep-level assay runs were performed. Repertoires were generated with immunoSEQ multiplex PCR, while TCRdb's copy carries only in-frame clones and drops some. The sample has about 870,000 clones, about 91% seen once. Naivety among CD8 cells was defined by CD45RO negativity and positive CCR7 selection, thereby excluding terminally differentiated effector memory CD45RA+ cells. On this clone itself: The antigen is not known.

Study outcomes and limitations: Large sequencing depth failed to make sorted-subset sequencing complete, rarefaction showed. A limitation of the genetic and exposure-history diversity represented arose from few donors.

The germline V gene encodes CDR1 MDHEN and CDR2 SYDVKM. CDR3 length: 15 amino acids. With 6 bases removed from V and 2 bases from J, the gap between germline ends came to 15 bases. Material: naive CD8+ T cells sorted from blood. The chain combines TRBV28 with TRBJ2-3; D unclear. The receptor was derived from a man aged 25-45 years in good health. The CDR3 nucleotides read TGTGCCAGCAGCTCCCTATTCGCCCACACAGATACGCAGTATTTT. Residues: CASSSLFAHTDTQYF. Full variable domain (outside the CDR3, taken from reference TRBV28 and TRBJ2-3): DVKVTQSSRYLVKRTGEKVFLECVQDMDHENMFWYRQDPGLGLRLIYFSYDVKMKEKGDIPEGYSVSREKKERFSLILESASTNQTSMYLCASSSLFAHTDTQYFGPGTRLTVL.